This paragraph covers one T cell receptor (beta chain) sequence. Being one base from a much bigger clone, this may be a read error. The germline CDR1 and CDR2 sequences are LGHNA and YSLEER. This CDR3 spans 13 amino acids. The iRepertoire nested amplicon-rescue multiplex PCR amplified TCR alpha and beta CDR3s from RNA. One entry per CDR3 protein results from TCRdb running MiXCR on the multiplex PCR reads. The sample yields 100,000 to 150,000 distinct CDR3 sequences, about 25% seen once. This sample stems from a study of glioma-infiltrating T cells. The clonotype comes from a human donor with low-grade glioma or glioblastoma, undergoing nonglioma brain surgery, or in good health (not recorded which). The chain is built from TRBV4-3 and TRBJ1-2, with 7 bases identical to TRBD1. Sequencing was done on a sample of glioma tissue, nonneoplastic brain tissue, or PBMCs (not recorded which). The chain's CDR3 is CAISRGQDYGYTF. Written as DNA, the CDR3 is TGCGCCATCAGCCGCGGACAGGACTATGGCTACACCTTC.